A single sample is the source of the 20 T cell receptor beta chains below, sequenced in a study of blood T cells in healthy people across ages. Primed by a sample-barcoded 5' primer and a J-beta primer mix, a second PCR proceeded for about 7 to 12 cycles. TCRdb processed the 5' RACE reads anew with MiXCR; each CDR3 protein has one entry. The sample consists of about 680,000 distinct CDR3 sequences, around 49% of them appearing once. The sample was blood. These receptors came from an older woman in good health.

This chain links TRBV4-3 with TRBJ2-1, with D tentatively TRBD2 (6 bases). The V end lost 4 bases, the J end lost 12 bases, and 16 bases lay between the germline ends. CDR3 size: 13 residues. The germline gives CDR1 LGHNA, CDR2 YSLEER. The CDR3 sequence is CASSLRRELGQFF. The CDR3 DNA is TGCGCCAGCAGCCTCCGCCGGGAGCTAGGGCAGTTCTTC.

This chain links TRBV20-1 with TRBJ2-3; the match to TRBD2 covers 11 bases. CDR1 and CDR2 from the germline V gene are DFQATT and SNEGSKA (reference sequence). This CDR3 has 14 amino acids. The ends lost 6 bases at V and 8 bases at J; junction bases unmatched: 10. CDR3 loop: CSAAGTGTSGTQYF. The CDR3 DNA follows: TGCAGTGCGGCTGGAACCGGGACTAGCGGTACGCAGTATTTT.

For this clonotype: The junction shows a germline mismatch at one end, possibly a read error. The chain employs TRBV3-1 and TRBJ2-3, with 8 bases aligning to TRBD2. This CDR3 is 14 amino acids long. The V gene's germline CDR1 is LGHDT and CDR2 YNNKEL (reference sequence). CDR3 sequence reads: CASTQGTRTDTQYF. The CDR3 DNA follows: TGTGCCAGCACCCAAGGGACTAGGACAGATACGCAGTATTTT.

V usage is TRBV30 and J usage is TRBJ1-1; 9 bases are a match to TRBD1. Germline V gene sequence: CDR1 GTSNPN, CDR2 SVGIG (reference sequence). V dropped 5 bases and J dropped 3; count of bases not matched to a gene: 4. This CDR3 is built from 13 residues. CDR3 loop: CAWDGTGYTEAFF. CDR3 nucleotides: TGTGCCTGGGACGGGACAGGGTACACTGAAGCTTTCTTT.

This clonotype appeared once. The CDR3 reads CASSLFNGGLAGPHEQFF. The CDR3 DNA sequence: TGTGCCAGCAGTTTATTTAATGGGGGACTAGCGGGACCCCATGAGCAGTTCTTC. The chain has TRBV28 and TRBJ2-7; 13 nucleotides agree with TRBD2. The J call is in doubt because the DNA end fits TRBJ2-1 better. The germline gives CDR1 MDHEN, CDR2 SYDVKM. The CDR3 has 18 amino acids.

The J gene is TRBJ2-2, the V gene TRBV7-2; D is undetermined. The CDR3 is 12 residues long. Trimming took 1 base from V and 7 from J, leaving 4 bases between them. Germline V lookup: CDR1 SGHTA, CDR2 FQGNSA. CDR3 DNA sequence: TGTGCCAGCAGCTTAGAGGGCGGGGAGCTGTTTTTT. This sequence encodes CASSLEGGELFF.

This clonotype was recorded a few times. This sequence joins TRBV7-6 and TRBJ2-7, with D possibly TRBD1 on 5 matching bases. The germline V gene has CDR1 SGHVS and CDR2 FNYEAQ. The V and J ends lost 5 bases and 6 bases respectively, with 14 bases between them. The CDR3 length is 13 residues. The CDR3 DNA reads TGTGCCAGCAGCCCGGGCAGGGTGTTCGAGCAGTACTTC. It yields the protein CASSPGRVFEQYF.

This clonotype was counted a single time. This sequence joins TRBV7-2 and TRBJ2-1; D call uncertain. The CDR3 runs 12 residues. Trimming removed 4 bases at V and 10 bases at J, with 11 bases between. The germline CDR1 and CDR2 sequences are SGHTA and FQGNSA. CDR3 protein: CASSSYVPEQFF. The DNA of the CDR3 is TGTGCCAGCAGCTCCTACGTCCCCGAGCAGTTCTTC.

The genes are TRBV27 and TRBJ2-1; 9 bases align to TRBD2. Trimming removed 3 bases from V and 7 bases from J; junction bases left unmatched: 4. Germline V gene lookup returns CDR1 MNHEY and CDR2 SMNVEV (reference sequence). The CDR3 runs 14 residues. The CDR3 sequence is CASSFLAGTNEQFF. In DNA form, the CDR3 reads TGTGCCAGCAGTTTCCTAGCGGGAACTAATGAGCAGTTCTTC.

There are a few counts of this clonotype. The chain couples TRBV20-1 to TRBJ1-2; D not resolved. The CDR3 contains 12 residues. V shed 4 bases and J shed 2 bases, with 8 bases lying between them. CDR1 and CDR2 (germline): DFQATT, SNEGSKA (reference sequence). CDR3 amino acids: CSATPTNYGYTF. For the CDR3, the DNA is TGCAGTGCTACCCCCACAAACTATGGCTACACCTTC.

The chain combines TRBV7-2 with TRBJ2-5, with D tentatively TRBD1 (6 bases). The V and J ends lost 5 bases and 11 bases respectively, with 21 bases between them. CDR3 size: 14 residues. In germline, CDR1 is SGHTA, CDR2 FQGNSA. The CDR3 nucleotides read TGTGCCAGCAGCATTAACAGGGTCTTCGATGAGCAGTACTTC. It specifies CASSINRVFDEQYF.

This clonotype has more than one count but fewer than ten. The chain links TRBV11-2 to TRBJ2-7; 8 nucleotides agree with TRBD2. Looked up from germline, CDR1 is SGHAT and CDR2 is FQNNGV. The CDR3 loop spans 14 amino acids. J gave up 5 bases and V 1 base, and 4 bases lay outside the gene matches. As DNA, the CDR3 is TGTGCCAGCAGCTTAGCGCGGGGGGCGGACGAGCAGTACTTC. This encodes CASSLARGADEQYF.

This clonotype came up a few times. This chain links TRBV6-2 or TRBV6-3 with TRBJ2-5; 9 nucleotides match TRBD2. CDR1 is MNHEY, CDR2 SVGEGT, per germline. V shed 7 bases and J 1 base; nucleotides not matched to a gene: 7. The CDR3 has 15 residues. CDR3 sequence reads: CASTRSGRAQETQYF. The CDR3 nucleotides are TGTGCCAGCACCCGTAGCGGGAGAGCCCAAGAGACCCAGTACTTC.

This clonotype has more than one count but fewer than ten. CDR3 region: CASSPAGQVRGYTF. CDR3 DNA sequence: TGTGCCAGCAGTCCGGCCGGACAGGTCCGTGGCTACACCTTC. The gene calls are TRBV12-3 or TRBV12-4 and TRBJ1-2; TRBD1 agrees at 7 bases. This CDR3 spans 14 amino acids. With 5 bases clipped from V and 7 bases from J, the junction kept 10 bases outside the gene matches.

V is TRBV12-3 or TRBV12-4 and J is TRBJ2-1; tentative D call: TRBD2 (6 bases). CDR3 size: 14 residues. V lost 3 bases and J lost 9, with 15 bases in between. The CDR3 sequence: CASSFGTANSEQFF. CDR3 DNA sequence: TGTGCCAGCAGTTTCGGGACTGCGAATAGTGAGCAGTTCTTC.

This clonotype was seen a few times. The chain joins TRBV20-1 to TRBJ2-1; TRBD2 matches 11 bases. Germline V gene lookup returns CDR1 DFQATT and CDR2 SNEGSKA (reference sequence). The V and J ends lost 6 bases and 0 bases, in that order; junction bases with no gene match: 16. The CDR3 length is 19 residues. The CDR3: CSALVLAGGHTSSYNEQFF. CDR3 bases: TGCAGTGCCCTAGTTCTAGCGGGAGGACATACAAGCTCCTACAATGAGCAGTTCTTC.

Only one count was recorded for this clonotype. CDR3: CASSPRTGVHEQYF. In DNA form, the CDR3 reads TGCGCCAGCAGCCCGAGGACAGGGGTCCACGAGCAGTACTTC. The V call is TRBV5-1, the J call TRBJ2-7; TRBD1 matches 9 bases. The CDR3 is 14 amino acids. Per germline, CDR1 SGHRS and CDR2 YFSETQ. Trimming at V came to 4 bases and at J to 5 bases, leaving 7 bases not matched to a gene. Variable domain in full (rest from reference TRBV5-1 and TRBJ2-7): KAGVTQTPRYLIKTRGQQVTLSCSPISGHRSVSWYQQTPGQGLQFLFEYFSETQRNKGNFPGRFSGRQFSNSRSEMNVSTLELGDSALYLCASSPRTGVHEQYFGPGTRLTVT.

The rearrangement joins TRBV28 to TRBJ1-1, with a tentative D call TRBD1 (6 bases). V lost 2 bases to trimming and J lost 6 bases, with 13 bases between them. CDR1 MDHEN and CDR2 SYDVKM come from the germline V gene. The CDR3 sequence is 14 residues long. In DNA form, the CDR3 reads TGTGCCAGCAGTTTAACAGGGACCGGGGCTGAAGCTTTCTTT. As protein: CASSLTGTGAEAFF.

The V call is TRBV29-1, the J call TRBJ2-3; the D gene could be TRBD1 or TRBD2 (5 bases each). V was shortened by 4 bases and J by 3 bases, with 11 bases between the two germline ends. The length of the CDR3 is 13 residues. The germline gives CDR1 SQVTM, CDR2 ANQGSEA. The CDR3 is CSVGWDGTDTQYF. For the CDR3, the DNA is TGCAGCGTTGGATGGGACGGTACAGATACGCAGTATTTT.

V is TRBV4-1 and J is TRBJ1-2; D is perhaps TRBD1 (6 bases). The CDR3 is made up of 14 amino acids. Trimming cost V 2 bases and J 8 bases, with 15 bases left between them. CDR1 is MGHRA and CDR2 is YSYEKL in the germline V gene. Here the CDR3 DNA reads TGCGCCAGCAGCCAACCAGGGGAGACAGGCGGCTACACCTTC. It translates to CASSQPGETGGYTF.